This T cell receptor (beta chain) was found in a study of cytomegalovirus exposure and HLA in healthy donors. About the study: The 130 or so validation repertoires were reported in a later analysis to have been generated on the same platform as the 666 first-cohort repertoires. General study points: Both high specificity and high sensitivity reportedly marked the classifier's diagnosis of cytomegalovirus status. The study flagged roughly 150 TCR beta chains as cytomegalovirus-associated.

A note on this clone: Its antigen is as yet unknown.

Profiling relied on immunoSEQ multiplex PCR, and the TCRdb table lists in-frame clones only, not all of them. The sample contains 55,000 to 80,000 clones, 95% of which appear only once. The trim removed 4 bases at V and 5 bases at J, leaving 9 bases unmatched. This CDR3 comprises 16 residues. CDR1 and CDR2 (germline): SEHNR, FQNEAQ (reference sequence). The chain is built from TRBV7-9 and TRBJ2-2; TRBD2 agrees at 8 bases. The sequence came from a young man in good health and CMV-seronegative. Sequenced material: PBMCs. For the CDR3, the DNA is TGTGCCAGCAGCTCGTCGGGGGGGGCCCGGACCGGGGAGCTGTTTTTT. Translating it yields CASSSSGGARTGELFF.